This T cell receptor (beta chain) was retrieved from a study of blood T cell repertoires in COVID-19. As for the study in general: Specimens from acute and convalescent COVID-19 originated in the United States, Italy and Spain. The cDNA or gDNA used as material had been derived from T cells, B-cell-depleted T cells, or PBMCs.

In the original processing: Amplification of reference gene primers provided the estimated nucleated cell counts. TCRdb's copy holds only in-frame clones and misses some; the assay was immunoSEQ multiplex PCR. Clone size and the V and J calls come from that table; the DNA yielded D and trimming. Among 90,000 to 150,000 clones listed, around 86% were seen once. Sequences were obtained from peripheral blood. The sequence derives from a man older than 75 with acute or convalescent COVID-19.

The CDR3 loop is CASSSKQGQETQYF. CDR3 DNA sequence: TGTGCCAGCAGCTCGAAACAGGGTCAAGAGACCCAGTACTTC. The rearrangement links TRBV5-4 to TRBJ2-5, with a tentative D call TRBD1 (6 bases). V was cut by 3 bases and J by 2 bases, with 11 bases left in between. The CDR3 totals 14 residues. Per the germline V gene, CDR1 is SGHNT and CDR2 is YYREEE (reference sequence).